Listed here are 7 T cell receptor beta chains from one sample, sequenced in a study of blood T cells in healthy people across ages. Next came a second PCR, run for roughly 6 to 11 cycles, which used a sample-barcoded 5' primer along with a J-beta primer mix. Each CDR3 protein is one row after TCRdb ran MiXCR on the 5' RACE reads. The sample lists 1.5 million to 2 million distinct CDR3 sequences, approximately 50% occurring once. Sequencing was done on a sample of blood. Receptor source: a woman between 40 and 50 years old in good health.

V and J are TRBV11-2 and TRBJ1-4; no clear D. V shed 4 bases and J shed 5 bases, with 14 bases lying between them. Germline V gene lookup returns CDR1 SGHAT and CDR2 FQNNGV. The CDR3 runs to 15 residues. The CDR3, as DNA: TGTGCCAGCAGCTCGCCATTACAGCGAAATGAAAAACTGTTTTTT. Residues: CASSSPLQRNEKLFF. The full variable domain, with the rest looked up from reference TRBV11-2 and TRBJ1-4, is EAGVAQSPRYKIIEKRQSVAFWCNPISGHATLYWYQQILGQGPKLLIQFQNNGVVDDSQLPKDRFSAERLKGVDSTLKIQPAKLEDSAVYLCASSSPLQRNEKLFFGSGTQLSVL.

The chain's CDR3 is CASSRERTGGEQFF. DNA for the CDR3: TGCGCCAGCAGCCGAGAGAGAACGGGAGGTGAGCAGTTCTTC. The V gene is TRBV4-3, the J gene TRBJ2-1; TRBD2 matches 7 bases. Trimming removed 4 bases from V and 9 bases from J; junction bases left unmatched: 9. CDR3 length: 14 amino acids. The germline gives CDR1 LGHNA, CDR2 YSLEER.

The chain has TRBV7-9 and TRBJ2-6; D remains ambiguous. V lost 1 base to trimming and J lost 0 bases, with 13 bases between them. The CDR3 consists of 18 residues. Germline-derived CDR1 and CDR2 are SEHNR and FQNEAQ (reference sequence). The CDR3: CASSLEVGSLSGANVLTF. The CDR3 nucleotides are TGTGCCAGCAGCTTAGAGGTGGGGTCTCTCTCTGGGGCCAACGTCCTGACTTTC. The variable domain in full, completed from reference TRBV7-9 and TRBJ2-6, reads DTGVSQNPRHKITKRGQNVTFRCDPISEHNRLYWYRQTLGQGPEFLTYFQNEAQLEKSRLLSDRFSAERPKGSFSTLEIQRTEQGDSAMYLCASSLEVGSLSGANVLTFGAGSRLTVL.

This clonotype was observed a few times. This sequence joins TRBV6-5 and TRBJ2-1; TRBD1 or TRBD2 may be the D gene (6 bases each). The germline V and J ends were trimmed by 1 base and 5 bases, with 12 bases remaining between them. CDR3 length: 15 residues. Germline values: CDR1 MNHEY, CDR2 SVGAGI. CDR3 in DNA: TGTGCCAGCAGTTACTTCGGGGGCGCCGACAATGAGCAGTTCTTC. This codes for CASSYFGGADNEQFF.

A word on this clonotype: At one of its ends the junction is not consistent with the germline gene, which may arise from a read error. The chain recombines TRBV7-2 with TRBJ2-1; the match to TRBD1 covers 9 bases. Per germline, CDR1 SGHTA and CDR2 FQGNSA. This CDR3 contains 14 residues. CDR3 nucleotide sequence: TGTGCCAGCAGCGCGGACAGGGGTTTCAATGGGCAGTTCTTC. Protein product: CASSADRGFNGQFF.

The chain employs TRBV20-1 and TRBJ1-4; weak D call: TRBD1 (5 bases). Germline CDR1 is DFQATT and CDR2 is SNEGSKA (reference sequence). Trimming removed 1 base at V and 8 bases at J, with 11 bases between. The CDR3 contains 13 residues. CDR3: CSARVQASEKLFF. The CDR3 nucleotides are TGCAGTGCTAGAGTACAGGCCTCAGAAAAACTGTTTTTT.

This rearrangement joins TRBV6-2 or TRBV6-3 to TRBJ2-7, with D tentatively TRBD1 or TRBD2 (5 bases each). CDR1 MNHEY and CDR2 SVGEGT come from the germline V gene. The CDR3 contains 16 residues. Trimming shortened V by 6 bases and J by 4 bases, and 22 bases separated the two germline ends. The CDR3 bases are TGTGCCAGCAGCTCGATCCGGGACCGCCGCTCTTACGAGCAGTACTTC. Amino acids: CASSSIRDRRSYEQYF.